This record looks at one T cell receptor (beta chain) sequence and its context. Authors' analysis steps: Estimates of nucleated cell counts were drawn from the amplification of reference gene primers. Only in-frame clones appear in the TCRdb table, and some are missing; sequencing was by immunoSEQ multiplex PCR. The V and J calls and clone size were taken over from that table, and D and trimming were inferred from the DNA. The data show about 49,000 clones, 77% seen once. The data belong to a study of blood T cell repertoires in COVID-19. Study in general: Sites across the United States, Italy and Spain contributed samples from acute and convalescent COVID-19. Sources were T cells, B-cell-depleted T cells, or PBMCs; the material itself was cDNA or gDNA.

V was trimmed by 1 base and J by 1 base, leaving 7 bases between them. The CDR3 runs 14 residues. Germline V gene data show CDR1 as MNHEY and CDR2 as SVGAGI. This sequence was found in a man between 65 and 80 years old with active or convalescent COVID-19. The source material was peripheral blood. This sequence joins TRBV6-5 and TRBJ1-1, with D possibly TRBD1 on 6 matching bases. CDR3 nucleotides: TGTGCCAGCAGTTACTGGGGACAGAACACTGAAGCTTTCTTT. This sequence encodes CASSYWGQNTEAFF.